The entry below gives a single TCR beta chain sequence along with its context. This record belongs to a study of cytomegalovirus exposure and HLA in healthy donors. This table comes from immunoSEQ multiplex PCR, and its TCRdb copy is limited to in-frame clones, with some not included. The sample carries just under 150,000 clones, about 91% recorded once. V was pared by 7 bases and J by 6 bases, with 10 bases between. The CDR3 contains 12 residues. Germline CDR1 is MDHEN and CDR2 is SYDVKM. This receptor was taken from a man aged 18 to 30 in good health and CMV-seropositive. Sequenced material: PBMCs. The chain combines TRBV28 with TRBJ1-5; the D is unclear. CDR3 in amino acids: CASIERGQPQHF. The CDR3 DNA follows: TGTGCCAGCATAGAACGAGGTCAGCCCCAGCATTTT.